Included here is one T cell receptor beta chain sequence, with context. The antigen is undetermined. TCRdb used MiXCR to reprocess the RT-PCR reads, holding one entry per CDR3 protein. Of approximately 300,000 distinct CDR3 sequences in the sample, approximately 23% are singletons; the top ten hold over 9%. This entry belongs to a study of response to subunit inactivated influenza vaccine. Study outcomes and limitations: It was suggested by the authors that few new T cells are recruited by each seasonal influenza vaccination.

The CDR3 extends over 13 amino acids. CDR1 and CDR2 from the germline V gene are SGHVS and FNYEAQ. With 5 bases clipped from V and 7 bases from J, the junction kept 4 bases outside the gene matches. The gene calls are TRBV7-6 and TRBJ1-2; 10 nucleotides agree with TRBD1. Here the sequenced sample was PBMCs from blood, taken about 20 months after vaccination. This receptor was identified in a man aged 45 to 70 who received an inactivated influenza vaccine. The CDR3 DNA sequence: TGTGCCAGCAGCACGACAGGGGGCAGTGGCTACACCTTC. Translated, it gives CASSTTGGSGYTF.